A selection of T cell receptor beta chains follows, all from one sample in a study of cytomegalovirus exposure and HLA in healthy donors. Sequencing used immunoSEQ multiplex PCR; TCRdb keeps in-frame clones, though not all of them. This sample has about 100,000 clones, with approximately 85% found just once. What was sequenced was PBMCs. The source of these receptors is a man under 40 in good health and CMV-seronegative. Both conserved end residues are part of each CDR3. The order of the fields is J gene, clone size, D gene, V gene, CDR3 DNA, CDR3 protein. D genes are given only for firm matches. Clone size is shown for a subset of rows, as once, few, many or a class of expanded clone.

TRBJ2-3,-,TRBD1,TRBV7-2,TGTGCCAGCACCTCGACAGGGGCGATTACGCAGTATTTT,CASTSTGAITQYF
TRBJ1-2,-,TRBD1,TRBV30,TGTGCCTGGACGTTGGGACAGTCCCTTAACTATGGCTACACCTTC,CAWTLGQSLNYGYTF
TRBJ2-7,-,TRBD2,TRBV6-6,TGTGCCACCGGGACTAGCGGGAGCCACGAGCAGTACTTC,CATGTSGSHEQYF
TRBJ1-1,-,-,TRBV9,TGTGCCAGCAGCGTAGTGCCAGGTCGAGAGAACACTGAAGCTTTCTTT,CASSVVPGRENTEAFF
TRBJ1-1,few,-,TRBV29-1,TGCAGCGCTTTGAAGGGACAAACCGGCAAGGAAGCTTTCTTT,CSALKGQTGKEAFF
TRBJ2-2,few,TRBD2,TRBV6-4,TGTGCCAGCAGTGAGCGGGGGGACACCGGGGAGCTGTTTTTT,CASSERGDTGELFF
TRBJ1-4,few,-,TRBV2,TGTGCCAGCAGTGGAGACAGCGAAGCAACTAATGAAAAACTGTTTTTT,CASSGDSEATNEKLFF
TRBJ1-6,-,-,TRBV6-5,TGTGCCAGCAGTTACCAGAACGGGAATTCACCCCTCCACTTT,CASSYQNGNSPLHF
TRBJ2-5,-,-,TRBV10-3,TGTGCCACGGGTCGGGCGGGAAGGCTAGAGACCCAGTACTTC,CATGRAGRLETQYF
TRBJ2-3,-,TRBD2,TRBV4-1,TGCGCCACTTCCGGGGGGGGTTCGGATCCAGGTACGCAGTATTTT,CATSGGGSDPGTQYF
TRBJ2-5,-,TRBD2,TRBV4-1,TGCGCCAGCAGCCAAGTCCCCACTAGCGCCCTGGGGTCCCAGTACTTC,CASSQVPTSALGSQYF
TRBJ2-5,-,-,TRBV19,TGTGCCAGTAGTATAGGCTACCCCCTGATCCAAGAGACCCAGTACTTC,CASSIGYPLIQETQYF
TRBJ1-4,-,TRBD1,TRBV10-3,TGTGCCATCAGTGAGTCGACAGGGCTTAATGAAAAACTGTTTTTT,CAISESTGLNEKLFF
TRBJ2-3,-,-,TRBV10-3,TGTGCCATCAGTGAGTCAGGGGTAGTTCCAGATACGCAGTATTTT,CAISESGVVPDTQYF
TRBJ1-1,-,-,TRBV18,TGTGCCAGCTCGCTGGGGGGGGAAACTGAAGCTTTCTTT,CASSLGGETEAFF
TRBJ1-4,-,TRBD1,TRBV19,TGTGCCAGTAGTATTTGGGCAGTGCGGACAGGGAATGAAAAACTGTTTTTT,CASSIWAVRTGNEKLFF
TRBJ1-1,-,TRBD1,TRBV10-1,TGCGCCAGCTACGGGACAGGGAACACTGAAGCTTTCTTT,CASYGTGNTEAFF
TRBJ2-5,-,TRBD1,TRBV5-6,TGTGCCAGCAGCTTGGTGCTCCAGGGGGCTACTGAGACCCAGTACTTC,CASSLVLQGATETQYF
TRBJ1-2,-,TRBD1,TRBV28,TGTGCCAGCATCGATACGGGACAGGCTTACTATGGCTACACCTTC,CASIDTGQAYYGYTF
TRBJ1-5,-,-,TRBV4-2,TGTGCCAGCAGCCAAGTCCTCAACGGGGATCAGCCCCAGCATTTT,CASSQVLNGDQPQHF
TRBJ2-5,-,TRBD2,TRBV15,TGTGCCACCAGCAGAGAGCTAGCGGGAGGGCGATTTCGGGAGACCCAGTACTTC,CATSRELAGGRFRETQYF
TRBJ2-7,-,-,TRBV29-1,TGCAGCGTTGGATTACGCTACTCCTACGAGCAGTACTTC,CSVGLRYSYEQYF
TRBJ1-5,-,TRBD1,TRBV7-8,TGTGCCAGCAGCTTAGCTAGACAGGGCAACAATCAGCCCCAGCATTTT,CASSLARQGNNQPQHF
TRBJ2-2,-,TRBD2,TRBV10-2,TGCGCCAGCAGTCAAGGGACTAGCTCTGGGGAGCTGTTTTTT,CASSQGTSSGELFF
TRBJ2-1,-,-,TRBV9,TGTGCCAGCAGCGTAGAGGGGGACGGGGACGAGCAGTTCTTC,CASSVEGDGDEQFF
TRBJ2-7,-,TRBD2,TRBV5-1,TGCGCCAGCACCCTGACTAGCGGGGTCTACGAGCAGTACTTC,CASTLTSGVYEQYF
TRBJ2-3,-,-,TRBV4-1,TGCGCCAGCAGCCACACGCGAGGAGCCCATGGAGATACGCAGTATTTT,CASSHTRGAHGDTQYF
TRBJ2-2,-,TRBD2,TRBV25-1,TGTGCCAGCAGTGAAACGAGCGGGAGGGCGACCGGGGAGCTGTTTTTT,CASSETSGRATGELFF
TRBJ2-7,-,-,TRBV18,TGTGCCAGCTCACCAAGTTCACAGGGAAGTTACGAGCAGTACTTC,CASSPSSQGSYEQYF
TRBJ2-1,-,-,TRBV7-9,TGTGCCAGCACCTCCCCCTTGGACACCTTCAATGAGCAGTTCTTC,CASTSPLDTFNEQFF
TRBJ1-5,few,-,TRBV6-1,TGTGCCAGCAGGCGGGGGAGCAATCAGCCCCAGCATTTT,CASRRGSNQPQHF
TRBJ2-5,-,-,TRBV7-2,TGTGCCAGCAGCTTAGCCCAGGGTGGGGAGACCCAGTACTTC,CASSLAQGGETQYF
TRBJ2-7,-,-,TRBV30,TGTGCCTGGAGTGTTACGGTGAATTCCGAGCAGTACTTC,CAWSVTVNSEQYF
TRBJ2-1,-,TRBD2,TRBV6-6,TGTGCCACGACCCCGGGGGGCTCCTACAATGAGCAGTTCTTC,CATTPGGSYNEQFF
TRBJ2-5,-,-,TRBV29-1,TGCAGCGTTGAACTGCGGGGCTGGGAGACCCAGTACTTC,CSVELRGWETQYF
TRBJ1-5,-,-,TRBV2,TGTGCCAGCAGTGATAACGCAGGGAACTTTCTGGCCCAGCATTTT,CASSDNAGNFLAQHF
TRBJ2-7,-,-,TRBV6-1,TGTGCCAGCCGAAACACAGTAACGTCCTACGAGCAGTACTTC,CASRNTVTSYEQYF
TRBJ2-1,-,-,TRBV7-9,TGTGCCAGCAGCTTAGCGGGGGGCAATGAGCAGTTCTTC,CASSLAGGNEQFF
TRBJ2-1,-,-,TRBV5-1,TGCGCCAGCAGCCCACTGGCTAGTCTCTCCTACAATGAGCAGTTCTTC,CASSPLASLSYNEQFF
TRBJ1-2,-,-,TRBV18,TGTGCCAGCTCACCGTCCCAGGGATTTAGCTATGGCTACACCTTC,CASSPSQGFSYGYTF
TRBJ2-3,-,TRBD2,TRBV14,TGTGCCAGCAGAACTCCTAGCGGGCCCGGCACAGATACGCAGTATTTT,CASRTPSGPGTDTQYF
TRBJ2-3,-,-,TRBV5-1,TGCGCCAGCAGCAAAGACAGATACTTCACAGATACGCAGTATTTT,CASSKDRYFTDTQYF
TRBJ1-1,-,TRBD1,TRBV4-1,TGCGCCAGCAGCCAACCATGGGACAGACTGAACACTGAAGCTTTCTTT,CASSQPWDRLNTEAFF
TRBJ2-7,few,TRBD1,TRBV6-1,TGTGCCAGCAGTGGTTCCGGGACAGGGGGCTACGAGCAGTACTTC,CASSGSGTGGYEQYF